What follows are 6 T cell receptor beta chains derived from one specimen sequenced in a study of T cell responses to AZD1222 COVID-19 vaccine. Repertoires were generated with immunoSEQ multiplex PCR, while TCRdb's copy carries only in-frame clones and drops some. Among about 120,000 clones, 92% were seen once, and the ten largest hold 1.6%. The specimen comprised peripheral blood, sampled 28 days after the second AZD1222 dose. The source of these receptors is an adult who received the AZD1222 COVID-19 vaccine.

V and J are TRBV10-3 and TRBJ2-4; either TRBD1 or TRBD2 may fit D (6 bases each). The CDR3 length is 15 residues. Trimming stripped 2 bases from V and 0 bases from J, with 8 bases between. From germline, CDR1 is ENHRY and CDR2 SYGVKD. The CDR3 nucleotides are TGTGCCATCAGTGAGGGGGGGCTAGCCAAAAACATTCAGTACTTC. The encoded protein is CAISEGGLAKNIQYF.

V gene TRBV6-5 combines with J gene TRBJ1-1; tentative D call: TRBD1 (6 bases). V lost 2 bases, J lost 11 bases, and 15 bases lay in between. The CDR3 is made up of 13 amino acids. Germline lookup yields CDR1 MNHEY and CDR2 SVGAGI. The CDR3, as DNA: TGTGCCAGCAGTTACAAGGACAGCAGGATGGCTTTCTTT. Encoded protein: CASSYKDSRMAFF.

This clone was seen just once. V usage is TRBV7-9 and J usage is TRBJ1-1; D gene uncertain. Trimming removed 6 bases from V and 5 bases from J, with 10 bases in between. The length of the CDR3 is 12 residues. The V gene's germline CDR1 is SEHNR and CDR2 FQNEAQ (reference sequence). The CDR3 spells CASSSTWTEAFF. DNA for the CDR3: TGTGCCAGCAGTTCCACTTGGACTGAAGCTTTCTTT.

This chain connects TRBV5-1 to TRBJ2-1; 8 nucleotides agree with TRBD2. The CDR3 is 17 amino acids. The germline V gene encodes CDR1 SGHRS and CDR2 YFSETQ. V trimming: 4 bases; J trimming: 1 base; junction bases outside the gene matches: 10. CDR3 residues: CASSPTLREASYNEQFF. The CDR3, as DNA: TGCGCCAGCAGCCCAACCCTGCGGGAGGCTTCCTACAATGAGCAGTTCTTC.

The chain has TRBV11-1 and TRBJ2-5; 15 bases fit TRBD2. The CDR3 spans 16 residues. J gave up 5 bases and V 2 bases, and 3 bases lay outside the gene matches. Germline assignment: CDR1 SGHAT and CDR2 FQDESV (reference sequence). CDR3 sequence (DNA): TGTGCCAGCAGCTTAACCGGGACTAGCGGGAGGGAGACCCAGTACTTC. Translating it yields CASSLTGTSGRETQYF.

This clone was counted ten times or more. The DNA for the CDR3 is TGTGCCAGCAGTGAGGGGACTAGCGGGCCTTACGAGCAGTACTTC. Translating gives CASSEGTSGPYEQYF. The chain links TRBV6-4 to TRBJ2-7; 12 nucleotides line up with TRBD2. Per the germline V gene, CDR1 is MRHNA and CDR2 is SNTAGT. The CDR3 is 15 amino acids. Trimming at V came to 3 bases and at J to 4 bases, leaving 4 bases not matched to a gene.